This TCR beta chain was obtained from a study of blood T cell repertoires in COVID-19. Looking at the study overall: Samples representing acute and convalescent COVID-19 were sourced from the United States, Italy and Spain.

The repertoire was sequenced with immunoSEQ multiplex PCR; TCRdb's copy has only in-frame clones and lacks some. The sample includes 140,000 to 150,000 clones, 70% to 90% of them seen just once. V gave up 5 bases and J gave up 6 bases; unmatched junction bases: 9. Germline V gene data show CDR1 as MNHNY and CDR2 as SVGAGI (reference sequence). The CDR3 consists of 15 residues. The chain recombines TRBV6-6 with TRBJ1-1; 10 positions match TRBD1. The source of this sequence is a woman younger than 45 with acute COVID-19. The sequencing sample was made of PBMCs or T cells enriched from blood (not recorded which). CDR3 amino acids: CASSGLTGGMAEAFF. As DNA, the CDR3 is TGTGCCAGCAGTGGACTGACAGGGGGCATGGCTGAAGCTTTCTTT.